These 27 T cell receptor beta chains share one sample of origin, sequenced in a study of shared clonotypes between healthy human individuals. Only in-frame clones appear in the TCRdb table, and some are missing; sequencing was by immunoSEQ multiplex PCR. The sample comprises some 2 million clones, over 85% of which are singletons, and 0.13% rests with the top ten. The sample comprised naive CD4+ T cells sorted from blood. The subset was: CD45RA+ positively selected. The receptors derive from a man aged 18 to 29 in good health.

The chain links TRBV18 to TRBJ2-5; D might be TRBD1 (6 bases). The ends were cut back, 3 bases at V and 5 bases at J, with 10 bases in the middle. The CDR3 runs to 13 residues. Germline assignment: CDR1 KGHSH and CDR2 LQKENI. The CDR3 spells CASSPNRVETQYF. CDR3 bases: TGTGCCAGCTCACCGAACAGGGTGGAGACCCAGTACTTC.

V usage is TRBV30 and J usage is TRBJ1-1; 7 nucleotides line up with TRBD1. V was pared by 0 bases and J by 5 bases, with 3 bases of the junction left unmatched. The germline V gene encodes CDR1 GTSNPN and CDR2 SVGIG (reference sequence). The length of the CDR3 is 13 residues. This chain's CDR3 is CAWSVRQGTEAFF. The CDR3 nucleotides read TGTGCCTGGAGTGTACGACAGGGAACTGAAGCTTTCTTT.

The chain recombines TRBV28 with TRBJ1-1; 8 nucleotides match TRBD1. The length of the CDR3 is 11 residues. Unmatched junction bases numbered 2, after V lost 3 bases and J lost 11 bases. CDR1 and CDR2 (germline): MDHEN, SYDVKM. The CDR3: CASSFQGAAFF. In DNA form, the CDR3 reads TGTGCCAGCAGTTTTCAGGGGGCGGCTTTCTTT.

The chain combines TRBV7-9 with TRBJ2-7; D gene uncertain. The CDR3 contains 12 residues. Trimming shortened V by 6 bases and J by 1 base, and 7 bases separated the two germline ends. Germline assignment: CDR1 SEHNR and CDR2 FQNEAQ (reference sequence). The DNA for the CDR3 is TGTGCCAGCAGTGGACGGTCCTACGAGCAGTACTTC. It codes for CASSGRSYEQYF. Supplemented by reference TRBV7-9 and TRBJ2-7, the full variable domain reads DTGVSQNPRHKITKRGQNVTFRCDPISEHNRLYWYRQTLGQGPEFLTYFQNEAQLEKSRLLSDRFSAERPKGSFSTLEIQRTEQGDSAMYLCASSGRSYEQYFGPGTRLTVT.

The chain carries TRBV19 and TRBJ2-7; TRBD1 is a possible D gene (6 bases). This CDR3 spans 13 amino acids. Trimming left V 11 bases short and J 6 bases short, with 20 bases between. Germline values: CDR1 LNHDA, CDR2 SQIVND (reference sequence). The CDR3 loop is CASQPAGAREQYF. The CDR3 DNA reads TGTGCCTCACAGCCGGCAGGGGCTCGCGAGCAGTACTTC. The variable domain in full, with the rest retrieved from reference TRBV19 and TRBJ2-7, is DGGITQSPKYLFRKEGQNVTLSCEQNLNHDAMYWYRQDPGQGLRLIYYSQIVNDFQKGDIAEGYSVSREKKESFPLTVTSAQKNPTAFYLCASQPAGAREQYFGPGTRLTVT.

This rearrangement joins TRBV18 to TRBJ2-4; 13 bases map to TRBD2. V was pared by 0 bases and J by 7 bases, with 6 bases of the junction left unmatched. Germline V gene sequence: CDR1 KGHSH, CDR2 LQKENI. The CDR3 runs to 17 residues. The CDR3 loop reads CASSPPLTSGGLNIQYF. The CDR3 DNA reads TGTGCCAGCTCACCACCGTTGACTAGCGGGGGGCTGAACATTCAGTACTTC. Using reference TRBV18 and TRBJ2-4 for the parts outside the CDR3, the full variable domain is NAGVMQNPRHLVRRRGQEARLRCSPMKGHSHVYWYRQLPEEGLKFMVYLQKENIIDESGMPKERFSAEFPKEGPSILRIQQVVRGDSAAYFCASSPPLTSGGLNIQYFGAGTRLSVL.

V gene TRBV4-1 combines with J gene TRBJ2-3; D is possibly TRBD1 or TRBD2 (5 bases each). The V gene lost 0 bases and the J gene lost 4 bases, with 11 bases spanning the gap. The CDR3 covers 15 residues. Germline V lookup: CDR1 MGHRA, CDR2 YSYEKL. CDR3 sequence reads: CASSQEGVGADTQYF. DNA of the CDR3: TGCGCCAGCAGCCAAGAAGGTGTGGGGGCAGATACGCAGTATTTT.

The chain combines TRBV28 with TRBJ1-1; weak D call: TRBD1 (6 bases). The V and J ends lost 0 bases and 5 bases respectively, with 13 bases between them. In germline, CDR1 is MDHEN, CDR2 SYDVKM. CDR3 length: 15 amino acids. CDR3 protein: CASSLWSGVGTEAFF. The CDR3 bases are TGTGCCAGCAGTTTATGGTCAGGGGTTGGAACTGAAGCTTTCTTT.

The gene calls are TRBV6-5 and TRBJ2-7; no definite D call. CDR1 is MNHEY, CDR2 SVGAGI, per germline. Deletions cut 6 bases from V and 5 bases from J, with 14 bases between. CDR3 size: 13 residues. In DNA, the CDR3 is TGTGCCAGCAGGCCTCCCGGTGGGGACGAGCAGTACTTC. This translates into CASRPPGGDEQYF.

The sample holds one count of this clone. J is TRBJ1-1 and V is TRBV4-1; D unclear. Germline CDR1 MGHRA, CDR2 YSYEKL. V was trimmed by 1 base and J by 0 bases, leaving 9 bases between them. CDR3 length equals 15 residues. This CDR3 reads CASSQAVNLNTEAFF. CDR3 DNA: TGCGCCAGCAGCCAAGCCGTCAATTTGAACACTGAAGCTTTCTTT.

The chain employs TRBV6-8 and TRBJ1-5, with a weak D call TRBD1 (5 bases). Trimming cost V 2 bases and J 7 bases, with 15 bases left between them. This CDR3 comprises 15 residues. CDR1 is MNHGY and CDR2 is SAAAGT in the germline V gene. CDR3 sequence (DNA): TGTGCCAGCAGTTACGCGGGGACGGGTTGGCAGCCCCAGCATTTT. Amino acid sequence: CASSYAGTGWQPQHF.

Notes on this clone: The sample carries other DNA sequences with the same CDR3. J is TRBJ1-1 and V is TRBV5-1; D remains unclear. Trimming removed 5 bases from V and 0 bases from J, with 8 bases in between. The germline gives CDR1 SGHRS, CDR2 YFSETQ. The CDR3 has 13 residues. The CDR3 region has the DNA TGCGCCAGCAGTCCCGACATGAACACTGAAGCTTTCTTT. It encodes CASSPDMNTEAFF.

The chain combines TRBV19 with TRBJ1-2; 9 nucleotides align to TRBD1. V shed 6 bases and J 7 bases; nucleotides not matched to a gene: 6. CDR1 is LNHDA, CDR2 SQIVND, per germline (reference sequence). This CDR3 is 13 amino acids long. The CDR3 sequence is CASRRGQGSGYTF. CDR3 coding DNA: TGTGCCAGTAGGAGGGGACAGGGAAGTGGCTACACCTTC.

This chain uses TRBV25-1 with TRBJ2-2, with D uncertain. V was cut by 5 bases and J by 7 bases, with 14 bases left in between. This CDR3 is 14 amino acids long. CDR1 and CDR2 (germline): MGHDK, SYGVNS. CDR3 region: CASSPAWPVGELFF. As DNA, the CDR3 is TGTGCCAGCAGTCCAGCTTGGCCCGTCGGGGAGCTGTTTTTT.

The chain is built from TRBV5-1 and TRBJ2-3; no clear D. Germline assignment: CDR1 SGHRS and CDR2 YFSETQ. This CDR3 has 13 residues. The V and J ends lost 4 bases and 2 bases respectively, with 8 bases between them. CDR3 nucleotide sequence: TGCGCCAGCAGCCGTTTTGCCACAGATACGCAGTATTTT. Protein: CASSRFATDTQYF.

This rearrangement joins TRBV7-2 to TRBJ2-5; D is ambiguous. Germline CDR1 and CDR2: SGHTA and FQGNSA. The V end lost 4 bases, the J end lost 7 bases, and 19 bases lay between the germline ends. CDR3 length: 15 amino acids. The CDR3 here is CASSSSGRPISTQYF. For the CDR3, the DNA is TGTGCCAGCAGCTCCTCCGGACGCCCAATCTCGACCCAGTACTTC.

The gene calls are TRBV30 and TRBJ1-6; 9 bases fit TRBD1. This CDR3 has 13 residues. Per germline, CDR1 GTSNPN and CDR2 SVGIG (reference sequence). The ends lost 1 base at V and 10 bases at J; junction bases unmatched: 2. CDR3 nucleotides: TGTGCCTGGAGTGACAGGGGGCTGTCACCCCTCCACTTT. Its translation: CAWSDRGLSPLHF.

This clone was found once. Other nucleotide sequences in the sample specify the same CDR3. The chain uses TRBV11-3 and TRBJ2-2; D ambiguous. Trimming left V 1 base short and J 1 base short, with 4 bases between. The CDR3 covers 14 residues. The germline V gene encodes CDR1 SGHNT and CDR2 YENEEA. The CDR3: CASSLGLNTGELFF. In nucleotides, the CDR3 is TGTGCCAGCAGCTTAGGGTTGAACACCGGGGAGCTGTTTTTT.

The chain has TRBV5-4 and TRBJ2-7; 9 nucleotides match TRBD2. Germline lookup yields CDR1 SGHNT and CDR2 YYREEE (reference sequence). The CDR3 runs 15 residues. The V and J ends lost 0 bases and 3 bases, in that order; junction bases with no gene match: 4. CDR3 residues: CASSLASGTVYEQYF. CDR3 DNA sequence: TGTGCCAGCAGCTTGGCTAGCGGGACGGTCTACGAGCAGTACTTC.

The chain combines TRBV5-1 with TRBJ2-5; the D gene is possibly TRBD1 (6 bases). This CDR3 is 14 amino acids long. CDR1 is SGHRS, CDR2 YFSETQ, per germline. Trimming cost V 4 bases and J 2 bases, with 12 bases left between them. CDR3 coding DNA: TGCGCCAGCAGCATCGGACAGCCACAAGAGACCCAGTACTTC. Translated: CASSIGQPQETQYF.

The chain couples TRBV28 to TRBJ1-2; D call uncertain. Germline-derived CDR1 and CDR2 are MDHEN and SYDVKM. The CDR3 length is 15 residues. V gave up 7 bases and J gave up 1 base, with 16 bases separating them. The DNA of the CDR3 is TGTGCCAGCACCTTGGTGGGTTTGAATAACTATGGCTACACCTTC. Translating gives CASTLVGLNNYGYTF.

The rearrangement links TRBV6-1 to TRBJ2-4, with D possibly TRBD1 on 6 matching bases. The CDR3 has 14 amino acids. Germline CDR1 is MNHNS and CDR2 is SASEGT. The ends were cut back, 6 bases at V and 9 bases at J, with 18 bases in the middle. The CDR3 sequence: CASRQQGFAVIQYF. The CDR3 DNA is TGTGCCAGCAGGCAACAGGGTTTTGCGGTCATTCAGTACTTC.

V and J are TRBV18 and TRBJ2-7, with 8 bases lining up with TRBD2. Trimming took 5 bases from V and 3 from J; bases not matched to a gene: 6. This CDR3 contains 14 residues. CDR1 and CDR2 (germline): KGHSH, LQKENI. The CDR3 sequence: CASSVTGTSYEQYF. Here the CDR3 DNA reads TGTGCCAGCTCAGTCACCGGGACTAGCTACGAGCAGTACTTC.

The rearrangement uses TRBV9 and TRBJ2-1; D is undetermined. Between the trimmed V and J ends, which lost 2 bases and 5 bases, there was a span of 5 bases. The CDR3 spans 12 residues. Germline V gene sequence: CDR1 SGDLS, CDR2 YYNGEE. In DNA, the CDR3 is TGTGCCAGCAGCGTTGCCCACAATGAGCAGTTCTTC. Residues: CASSVAHNEQFF.

The chain recombines TRBV6-5 with TRBJ2-5; maybe TRBD2 (6 bases). Germline-derived CDR1 and CDR2 are MNHEY and SVGAGI. Trimming stripped 6 bases from V and 7 bases from J, with 15 bases between. The CDR3 totals 13 residues. The CDR3, as DNA: TGTGCCAGCAGCGGGGGAGTGTTGGGGACCCAGTACTTC. This translates into CASSGGVLGTQYF.

This rearrangement joins TRBV28 to TRBJ1-5; possible D gene TRBD1, 5 bases. This CDR3 has 14 residues. The V gene lost 9 bases and the J gene lost 5 bases, with 17 bases spanning the gap. Germline-derived CDR1 and CDR2 are MDHEN and SYDVKM. CDR3 region: CASDLGQSHQPQHF. In DNA, the CDR3 is TGTGCCAGTGACTTGGGGCAGAGTCATCAGCCCCAGCATTTT.

The chain uses TRBV11-2 and TRBJ2-2; 7 positions match TRBD2. The CDR3 runs 16 residues. The germline CDR1 and CDR2 sequences are SGHAT and FQNNGV. Trimming took 4 bases from V and 0 from J; bases not matched to a gene: 5. For the CDR3, the DNA is TGTGCCAGCAGCTCCCCGGCGGGGGCGAACACCGGGGAGCTGTTTTTT. This gives the protein CASSSPAGANTGELFF.